This T cell receptor (beta chain) was captured by sequencing in a study of blood T cell repertoires in COVID-19. Clones were sequenced by immunoSEQ multiplex PCR, and TCRdb holds only the in-frame ones, with some missing. This table holds around 200,000 clones, less than 90% found once. The CDR3 runs to 18 residues. After removal of 5 bases from V and 2 bases from J, the junction contained 14 bases not matched to a gene. Germline values: CDR1 SGHAT, CDR2 FQNNGV. Sequencing used PBMCs or T cells enriched from blood (not recorded which). The rearrangement joins TRBV11-2 to TRBJ1-2; the match to TRBD1 covers 10 bases. This TCR was recovered from a woman in her 30s who had recovered from COVID-19. The DNA for the CDR3 is TGTGCCAGCAGCGTACCGGGACAGGGGCCCTACCAAAACTATGGCTACACCTTC. This sequence encodes CASSVPGQGPYQNYGYTF.